These 23 T cell receptor beta chains were sequenced from one sample in a study of blood T cell repertoires in COVID-19. TCRdb's copy holds only in-frame clones and misses some; the assay was immunoSEQ multiplex PCR. Among about 430,000 clones listed, approximately 90% were seen once. Specimen: PBMCs or T cells enriched from blood (not recorded which). Receptors originate from a woman between 18 and 29 years old who had been exposed to COVID-19.

This chain joins TRBV11-2 and TRBJ2-1; D may be TRBD2 (6 bases). Germline V lookup: CDR1 SGHAT, CDR2 FQNNGV. Between the trimmed V and J ends, which lost 5 bases and 9 bases, there was a span of 17 bases. The CDR3 is made up of 14 amino acids. In DNA form, the CDR3 reads TGTGCCAGCAGCCCCCGGCGGGGAGGAAGTGAGCAGTTCTTC. This encodes CASSPRRGGSEQFF.

CDR3 in DNA: TGTGCCAGCAGCTTACCCGCGGTTGGGGACAGGGGAATTTACTACGAGCAGTACTTC. Translated, it gives CASSLPAVGDRGIYYEQYF. This chain connects TRBV11-2 to TRBJ2-7, with 10 bases lining up with TRBD1. The CDR3 consists of 19 residues. Trimming took 2 bases from V and 3 from J; bases not matched to a gene: 16. In germline, CDR1 is SGHAT, CDR2 FQNNGV.

There are a few counts of this clone. The chain links TRBV19 to TRBJ1-3, with unresolved D. The CDR3 sequence is 15 residues long. From germline, CDR1 is LNHDA and CDR2 SQIVND (reference sequence). V lost 4 bases, J lost 0 bases, and 10 bases lay in between. Here the CDR3 DNA reads TGTGCCAGTAGTAACCAGGTCTTCTCTGGAAACACCATATATTTT. Translating gives CASSNQVFSGNTIYF.

The V gene is TRBV19, the J gene TRBJ1-1; D gene uncertain. V lost 7 bases and J 5 bases, leaving 17 bases between the germline ends. Germline lookup yields CDR1 LNHDA and CDR2 SQIVND (reference sequence). CDR3 length: 14 amino acids. The CDR3 DNA sequence: TGTGCCAGTACCGGGGTCGAAGGTAGGACTGAAGCTTTCTTT. Protein: CASTGVEGRTEAFF.

The V gene is TRBV30, the J gene TRBJ1-1; D uncertain. The CDR3 has 13 amino acids. Per the germline V gene, CDR1 is GTSNPN and CDR2 is SVGIG (reference sequence). V lost 4 bases, J lost 4 bases, and 13 bases lay in between. The CDR3 region has the DNA TGTGCCTGGAAGGCGACGGGGTCCACTGAAGCTTTCTTT. Translating gives CAWKATGSTEAFF. The full variable domain, rest sourced from reference TRBV30 and TRBJ1-1, is SQTIHQWPATLVQPVGSPLSLECTVEGTSNPNLYWYRQAAGRGLQLLFYSVGIGQISSEVPQNLSASRPQDRQFILSSKKLLLSDSGFYLCAWKATGSTEAFFGQGTRLTVV.

The chain recombines TRBV6-5 with TRBJ2-7; 7 bases align to TRBD1. The length of the CDR3 is 15 residues. V was pared by 5 bases and J by 7 bases, with 14 bases of the junction left unmatched. From germline, CDR1 is MNHEY and CDR2 SVGAGI. CDR3 amino acids: CASSLGDRWAKEQYF. CDR3 DNA sequence: TGTGCCAGCAGTCTCGGGGACAGATGGGCGAAAGAGCAGTACTTC.

The chain links TRBV28 to TRBJ1-2; 7 nucleotides line up with TRBD1. Germline CDR1 and CDR2: MDHEN and SYDVKM. J was trimmed by 4 bases and V by 6 bases; bases with no gene match: 5. The CDR3 length is 13 residues. The CDR3 region is CASSRDSRYGYTF. CDR3 nucleotides: TGTGCCAGCAGCCGGGACAGCCGCTATGGCTACACCTTC.

The gene calls are TRBV5-1 and TRBJ2-7; 8 positions match TRBD1. The CDR3 covers 16 residues. The germline CDR1 and CDR2 sequences are SGHRS and YFSETQ. The trim removed 0 bases at V and 5 bases at J, leaving 10 bases unmatched. The CDR3 is CASSLAPRQGNDEQYF. DNA for the CDR3: TGCGCCAGCAGCTTGGCCCCGCGACAGGGGAACGACGAGCAGTACTTC.

As for this clone: This same CDR3 is encoded by further DNA sequences in the sample. V and J are TRBV5-8 and TRBJ2-5, with TRBD2 matching over 13 bases. Losses at the gene ends were 0 bases for V and 2 bases for J; bases not matched to a gene: 1. Germline-derived CDR1 and CDR2 are SGHTS and YDEGEE. The CDR3 has 16 residues. The CDR3 DNA reads TGTGCCAGCAGCTTGGGACTAGCGGGAGGTCAAGAGACCCAGTACTTC. The encoded protein is CASSLGLAGGQETQYF.

The V gene is TRBV15, the J gene TRBJ2-7; 7 positions match TRBD2. This CDR3 contains 13 residues. Trimming cost V 2 bases and J 7 bases; bases outside gene matches: 5. From germline, CDR1 is LNHNV and CDR2 YYDKDF (reference sequence). The DNA for the CDR3 is TGTGCCACCAGCAGACGGGGGGAGGGGGAGCAGTACTTC. Protein product: CATSRRGEGEQYF.

The chain links TRBV11-2 to TRBJ2-1, with 9 bases that match TRBD2. CDR1 is SGHAT, CDR2 FQNNGV, per germline. The CDR3 has 15 residues. Trimming at V came to 1 base and at J to 7 bases, leaving 5 bases not matched to a gene. CDR3 coding DNA: TGTGCCAGCAGCTTAGTGGTGACTAGCGGTAATGAGCAGTTCTTC. This translates into CASSLVVTSGNEQFF. Complete variable domain (other parts from reference TRBV11-2 and TRBJ2-1): EAGVAQSPRYKIIEKRQSVAFWCNPISGHATLYWYQQILGQGPKLLIQFQNNGVVDDSQLPKDRFSAERLKGVDSTLKIQPAKLEDSAVYLCASSLVVTSGNEQFFGPGTRLTVL.

This rearrangement joins TRBV27 to TRBJ1-2; D may be TRBD1 (5 bases). Germline V CDR1 and CDR2: MNHEY, SMNVEV (reference sequence). The CDR3 sequence is 13 residues long. The ends were cut back, 5 bases at V and 2 bases at J, with 9 bases in the middle. CDR3 region: CASSRDLNYGYTF. The CDR3 DNA reads as TGTGCCAGCAGTCGGGACTTAAACTATGGCTACACCTTC.

This chain uses TRBV9 with TRBJ2-7; 10 bases agree with TRBD1. Germline CDR1 is SGDLS and CDR2 is YYNGEE. The CDR3 contains 14 residues. Trimming cost V 4 bases and J 4 bases; bases outside gene matches: 5. This CDR3 is CASSLGQGPYEQYF. The CDR3 nucleotides are TGTGCCAGCAGCTTGGGACAGGGGCCGTACGAGCAGTACTTC.

The genes are TRBV21-1 and TRBJ1-2; TRBD1 is taken as the D call from the table, unchecked against the DNA. TRBV21-1 is a pseudogene locus. This CDR3 comprises 14 residues. The CDR3 coding sequence is TGTGCCAGCAGCAAACCCAGGATATTTAGTGGCTACACCTTC. This encodes CASSKPRIFSGYTF.

The chain couples TRBV28 to TRBJ2-1; D not resolved. The CDR3 totals 11 residues. V lost 1 base, J lost 8 bases, and 3 bases lay in between. CDR1 and CDR2 from the germline V gene are MDHEN and SYDVKM. The CDR3 DNA reads as TGTGCCAGCAGTTTATTCGATGAGCAGTTCTTC. Translation: CASSLFDEQFF. Together with reference TRBV28 and TRBJ2-1, the CDR3 gives the full variable domain: DVKVTQSSRYLVKRTGEKVFLECVQDMDHENMFWYRQDPGLGLRLIYFSYDVKMKEKGDIPEGYSVSREKKERFSLILESASTNQTSMYLCASSLFDEQFFGPGTRLTVL.

The chain has TRBV4-3 and TRBJ2-7; 11 bases are a match to TRBD2. Germline values: CDR1 LGHNA, CDR2 YSLEER. J gave up 6 bases and V 0 bases, and 16 bases lay outside the gene matches. This CDR3 has 19 residues. The CDR3: CASSQDRTSGGPPGPEQYF. The CDR3 bases are TGCGCCAGCAGCCAAGATAGAACTAGCGGGGGCCCACCGGGGCCCGAGCAGTACTTC.

The genes are TRBV7-9 and TRBJ2-3; TRBD1 matches 8 bases. J lost 2 bases, V lost 4 bases, and 11 bases had no gene match. This CDR3 is built from 17 residues. Germline V gene data show CDR1 as SEHNR and CDR2 as FQNEAQ (reference sequence). The CDR3 coding sequence is TGTGCCAGCAGCTCAACCCGGACAGGGATTTACACAGATACGCAGTATTTT. Translation: CASSSTRTGIYTDTQYF.

This clone is a singleton in its sample. CDR3 coding DNA: TGTGCCAGCACCTTCACTACCTCCTACGAGCAGTACTTC. It codes for CASTFTTSYEQYF. The rearrangement joins TRBV28 to TRBJ2-7; D gene unclear. V lost 7 bases, J lost 0 bases, and 10 bases lay in between. CDR3 length: 13 amino acids. The germline V gene has CDR1 MDHEN and CDR2 SYDVKM.

The chain links TRBV11-3 to TRBJ2-2; TRBD2 matches 11 bases. The germline V gene encodes CDR1 SGHNT and CDR2 YENEEA. V dropped 1 base and J dropped 4; count of bases not matched to a gene: 2. This CDR3 comprises 16 residues. CDR3 DNA: TGTGCCAGCAGCTTAGGGACTAGCGGGTCCACCGGGGAGCTGTTTTTT. Amino acids: CASSLGTSGSTGELFF.

The rearrangement uses TRBV3-1 (or the pseudogene TRBV3-2) and TRBJ2-7, with 10 bases lining up with TRBD1. CDR1 is LGHDT, CDR2 YNNKEL, per germline (reference sequence). Trimming at V came to 0 bases and at J to 4 bases, leaving 6 bases not matched to a gene. This CDR3 region has 16 residues. The CDR3 sequence: CASSQDDRTGGYEQYF. DNA for the CDR3: TGTGCCAGCAGCCAAGATGATAGGACAGGGGGTTACGAGCAGTACTTC.

V and J are TRBV28 and TRBJ2-1, with 8 bases identical to TRBD1. The V segment lost 6 bases and the J segment 2 bases; nucleotides outside the gene matches: 3. The length of the CDR3 is 14 residues. The V gene's germline CDR1 is MDHEN and CDR2 SYDVKM. The CDR3 sequence is CASRRTGPYNEQFF. As DNA, the CDR3 is TGTGCCAGCAGGCGGACAGGGCCCTACAATGAGCAGTTCTTC.

The V call is TRBV5-5, the J call TRBJ2-1; TRBD2 aligns across 8 bases. Trimming at V came to 1 base and at J to 2 bases, leaving 2 bases not matched to a gene. The germline V gene encodes CDR1 SGHKS and CDR2 YYEKEE (reference sequence). This CDR3 has 15 amino acids. As DNA, the CDR3 is TGTGCCAGCAGCTTGCGGGAGGGGACCTACAATGAGCAGTTCTTC. Translation: CASSLREGTYNEQFF.

The rearrangement uses TRBV4-3 and TRBJ1-1, with D possibly matching TRBD1 (6 bases). The V end lost 2 bases, the J end lost 5 bases, and 15 bases lay between the germline ends. The CDR3 is made up of 15 amino acids. Germline assignment: CDR1 LGHNA and CDR2 YSLEER. CDR3 sequence reads: CASSQWSGVGTEAFF. As DNA, the CDR3 is TGCGCCAGCAGCCAATGGTCAGGGGTTGGTACTGAAGCTTTCTTT.